Here is one T cell receptor (beta chain) with its context. The data were taken from a study of blood T cell repertoires in COVID-19. Study background: T cells, B-cell-depleted T cells, or PBMCs provided the cDNA or gDNA that served as material.

Assay: immunoSEQ multiplex PCR; the TCRdb copy retains only in-frame clones and omits some. The sample holds about 290,000 clones, roughly 80% seen once. There are 15 residues in the CDR3. Germline CDR1 is SGHVS and CDR2 is FNYEAQ. The V end was cut by 1 base, the J end by 4 bases, with 11 bases between. This TCR derives from a woman aged 45-65 years with active or convalescent COVID-19. Sequencing was done on a sample of peripheral blood. The V gene is TRBV7-6, the J gene TRBJ1-3, with a tentative D call TRBD1 (6 bases). The CDR3, as DNA: TGTGCCAGCAGCTTAGTGGGGCAGGGGGGAAACACCATATATTTT. This encodes CASSLVGQGGNTIYF.